A selection of T cell receptor beta chains follows, all from one sample in a study of OX40 agonist ivuxolimab in advanced cancers. Using immunoSEQ multiplex PCR, the repertoire was profiled, and TCRdb retains in-frame clones only, with some absent. The data contain some 51,000 clones, roughly 86% of them singletons. Sample: CD4+ or CD8+ T cells sorted from blood, taken in a trial of the OX40 agonist ivuxolimab. The origin of the receptors is an adult with an advanced solid tumor such as melanoma, head and neck, liver or kidney cancer. The CDR3 runs from the conserved cysteine through the conserved F or W. A D gene is named only where the DNA matches it firmly. Clone sizes are given selectively: once, few, many, or a class where the clone is expanded.

CDR3 | DNA | D | J | V | size
CASSQDRRGRTEAFF | TGCGCCAGCAGCCAAGATCGGAGGGGCAGGACTGAAGCTTTCTTT | - | TRBJ1-1 | TRBV4-1 | -
CASSPTGNYGYTF | TGTGCCAGCAGTCCCACAGGGAACTATGGCTACACCTTC | - | TRBJ1-2 | TRBV28 | -
CASSVTSGGVKETQYF | TGTGCCAGCAGCGTGACTAGCGGGGGTGTGAAAGAGACCCAGTACTTC | TRBD2 | TRBJ2-5 | TRBV7-9 | -
CASSLSGQYAEETQYF | TGTGCCAGCAGCTTATCGGGCCAGTATGCGGAAGAGACCCAGTACTTC | - | TRBJ2-5 | TRBV11-2 | -
CASSLGQVAPYTEAFF | TGTGCCAGCAGCTTAGGGCAGGTCGCACCCTACACTGAAGCTTTCTTT | - | TRBJ1-1 | TRBV7-6 | -
CASSIDLEAYYGYTF | TGTGCCAGTAGTATAGATCTTGAGGCCTACTATGGCTACACCTTC | - | TRBJ1-2 | TRBV19 | -
CASSQTDREFYGYTF | TGTGCCAGCAGCCAAACGGACAGGGAGTTCTATGGCTACACCTTC | - | TRBJ1-2 | TRBV21-1 | -
CASSLTINEQFF | TGTGCCAGCAGCTTGACTATCAATGAGCAGTTCTTC | - | TRBJ2-1 | TRBV5-6 | -
CASTTIGPGNTIYF | TGTGCCAGTACCACGATAGGGCCCGGAAACACCATATATTTT | - | TRBJ1-3 | TRBV19 | -
CASSYERDSNTEAFF | TGTGCCAGCAGTTACGAGAGGGATTCGAACACTGAAGCTTTCTTT | - | TRBJ1-1 | TRBV6-5 | -
CASSQGPVLGAGFGYTF | TGCGCCAGCAGCCAAGGACCTGTTTTAGGGGCAGGATTTGGCTACACCTTC | - | TRBJ1-2 | TRBV4-1 | -
CASSGLWPTGLYF | TGTGCCAGCAGTGGCCTGTGGCCCACCGGTCTGTACTTC | - | TRBJ2-5 | TRBV25-1 | -
CASSPREIVGYTF | TGTGCCAGCAGCCCCAGGGAAATCGTCGGCTACACCTTC | - | TRBJ1-2 | TRBV7-9 | -
CASSSGTGAEGTEAFF | TGTGCCAGCAGTTCCGGGACAGGGGCAGAGGGCACTGAAGCTTTCTTT | TRBD1 | TRBJ1-1 | TRBV6-5 | few
CASSERPGVTGNTIYF | TGTGCCAGCAGTGAGAGGCCAGGGGTAACTGGAAACACCATATATTTT | - | TRBJ1-3 | TRBV2 | -
CASSLYDRVPNEKLFF | TGTGCCAGCAGTTTATATGACAGGGTACCTAATGAAAAACTGTTTTTT | TRBD1 | TRBJ1-4 | TRBV28 | -
CASSRHQGDQPQHF | TGTGCCAGCAGCCGACACCAGGGGGATCAGCCCCAGCATTTT | TRBD1 | TRBJ1-5 | TRBV7-8 | -
CASSPPAGGSTDTQYF | TGTGCCAGCAGCCCCCCGGCGGGGGGGAGCACAGATACGCAGTATTTT | TRBD2 | TRBJ2-3 | TRBV11-1 | -
CASSFNRGRSGGYTF | TGTGCCAGCAGCTTTAACAGGGGGAGGTCGGGAGGCTACACCTTC | TRBD1 | TRBJ1-2 | TRBV7-2 | -
CASSLIWSLGTDTQYF | TGTGCCAGCAGCTTAATCTGGTCACTAGGCACAGATACGCAGTATTTT | - | TRBJ2-3 | TRBV7-2 | -
CASSQTLGAHNEKLFF | TGTGCCAGCAGCCAGACCCTAGGGGCGCATAATGAAAAACTGTTTTTT | - | TRBJ1-4 | TRBV27 | once
CASSGGLNYNERFF | TGTGCCAGCAGTGGGGGACTAAACTACAATGAGCGGTTCTTC | TRBD2 | TRBJ2-1 | TRBV2 | -
CASSYRLAGGGEKLFF | TGTGCCAGCAGCTACCGGTTGGCAGGGGGAGGTGAAAAACTGTTTTTT | - | TRBJ1-4 | TRBV21-1 | -
CASSPDRNQPQHF | TGTGCCAGCAGTCCCGATAGAAATCAGCCCCAGCATTTT | - | TRBJ1-5 | TRBV27 | -
CASSEAGGNTGELFF | TGTGCCAGCAGCGAAGCGGGGGGGAACACCGGGGAGCTGTTTTTT | TRBD2 | TRBJ2-2 | TRBV7-9 | -
CASSLVRGGKNIQYF | TGTGCCAGCAGCTTGGTGCGGGGGGGCAAAAACATTCAGTACTTC | TRBD2 | TRBJ2-4 | TRBV5-8 | few
CASSYSIGQNTDTQYF | TGTGCCAGCAGTTACTCGATAGGACAGAACACAGATACGCAGTATTTT | - | TRBJ2-3 | TRBV6-5 | -
CASSTSRTEAFF | TGTGCCAGCAGTACGAGTCGCACTGAAGCTTTCTTT | - | TRBJ1-1 | TRBV6-6 | few
CASRTGGRGFEQFF | TGTGCCAGCAGAACAGGGGGCAGGGGCTTTGAGCAGTTCTTC | TRBD1 | TRBJ2-1 | TRBV5-8 | -
CASSFFVGDYNEQFF | TGTGCCAGCAGCTTCTTCGTGGGGGACTACAATGAGCAGTTCTTC | - | TRBJ2-1 | TRBV7-2 | -
CASSLGDKQYF | TGTGCCAGCAGCTTAGGGGACAAGCAGTACTTC | - | TRBJ2-7 | TRBV7-2 | -
CASSSGTGGIDEQFF | TGTGCCAGCAGCTCCGGGACAGGGGGAATCGATGAGCAGTTCTTC | TRBD1 | TRBJ2-1 | TRBV6-6 | -